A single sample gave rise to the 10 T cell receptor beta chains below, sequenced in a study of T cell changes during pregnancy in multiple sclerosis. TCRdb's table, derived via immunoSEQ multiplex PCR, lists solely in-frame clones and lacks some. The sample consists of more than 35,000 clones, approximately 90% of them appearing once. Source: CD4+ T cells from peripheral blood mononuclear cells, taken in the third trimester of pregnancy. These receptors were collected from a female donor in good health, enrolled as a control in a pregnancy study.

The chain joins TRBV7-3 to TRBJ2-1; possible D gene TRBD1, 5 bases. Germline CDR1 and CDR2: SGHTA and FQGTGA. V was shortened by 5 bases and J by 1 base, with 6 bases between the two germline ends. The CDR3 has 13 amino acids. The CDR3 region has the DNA TGTGCCAGCAGCGCAGGGTCCTACAATGAGCAGTTCTTC. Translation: CASSAGSYNEQFF.

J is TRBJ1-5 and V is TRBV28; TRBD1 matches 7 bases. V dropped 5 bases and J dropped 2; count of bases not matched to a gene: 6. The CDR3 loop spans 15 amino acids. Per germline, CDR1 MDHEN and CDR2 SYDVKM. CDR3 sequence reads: CASSGGGAGNQPQHF. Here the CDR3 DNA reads TGTGCCAGCAGTGGAGGGGGCGCAGGCAATCAGCCCCAGCATTTT.

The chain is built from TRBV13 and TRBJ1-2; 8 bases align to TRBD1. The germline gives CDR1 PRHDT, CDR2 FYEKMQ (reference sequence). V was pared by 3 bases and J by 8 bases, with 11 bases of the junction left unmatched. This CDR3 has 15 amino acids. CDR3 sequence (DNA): TGTGCCAGCAGCTTGTTCCGGGGGACAGGTGGGGGCTACACCTTC. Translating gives CASSLFRGTGGGYTF.

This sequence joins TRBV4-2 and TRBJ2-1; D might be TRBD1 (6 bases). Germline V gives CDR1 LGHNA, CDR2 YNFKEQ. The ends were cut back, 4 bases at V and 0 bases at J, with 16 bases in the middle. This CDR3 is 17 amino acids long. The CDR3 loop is CASSLPRDRSSYNEQFF. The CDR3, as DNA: TGTGCCAGCAGCCTCCCTCGTGACAGGAGCTCCTACAATGAGCAGTTCTTC.

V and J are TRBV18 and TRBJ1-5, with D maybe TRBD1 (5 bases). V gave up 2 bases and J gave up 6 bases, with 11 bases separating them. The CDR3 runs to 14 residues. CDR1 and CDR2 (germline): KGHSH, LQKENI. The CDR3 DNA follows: TGTGCCAGCTCACCAGAGAGCCAGGGTCAGCCCCAGCATTTT. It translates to CASSPESQGQPQHF.

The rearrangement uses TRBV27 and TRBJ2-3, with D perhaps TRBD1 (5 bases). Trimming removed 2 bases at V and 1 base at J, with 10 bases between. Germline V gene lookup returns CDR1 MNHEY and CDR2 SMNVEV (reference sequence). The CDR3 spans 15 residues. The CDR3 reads CASSLRGWGTDTQYF. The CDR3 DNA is TGTGCCAGCAGTTTAAGGGGATGGGGCACAGATACGCAGTATTTT.

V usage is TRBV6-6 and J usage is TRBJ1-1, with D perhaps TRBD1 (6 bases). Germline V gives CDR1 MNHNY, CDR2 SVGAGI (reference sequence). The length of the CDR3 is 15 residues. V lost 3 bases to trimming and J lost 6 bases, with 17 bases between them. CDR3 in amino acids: CASSYAGGAGAEAFF. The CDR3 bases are TGTGCCAGCAGTTATGCGGGGGGGGCAGGCGCTGAAGCTTTCTTT.

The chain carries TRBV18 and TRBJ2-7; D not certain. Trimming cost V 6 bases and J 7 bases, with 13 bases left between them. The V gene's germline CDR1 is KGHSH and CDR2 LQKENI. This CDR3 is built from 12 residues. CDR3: CASSPSVREQYF. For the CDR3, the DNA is TGTGCCAGCTCCCCATCGGTCCGGGAGCAGTACTTC.

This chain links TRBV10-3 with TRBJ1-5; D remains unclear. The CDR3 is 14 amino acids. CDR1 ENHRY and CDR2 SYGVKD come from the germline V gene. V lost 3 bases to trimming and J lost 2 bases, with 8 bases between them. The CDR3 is CAISDTRGNQPQHF. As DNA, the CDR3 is TGTGCCATCAGTGACACACGGGGCAATCAGCCCCAGCATTTT.

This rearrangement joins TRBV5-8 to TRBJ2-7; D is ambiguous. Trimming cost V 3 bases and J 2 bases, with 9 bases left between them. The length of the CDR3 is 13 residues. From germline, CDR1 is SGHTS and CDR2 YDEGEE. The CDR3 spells CASSSTQTYEQYF. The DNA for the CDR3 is TGTGCCAGCAGCTCGACTCAGACCTACGAGCAGTACTTC.